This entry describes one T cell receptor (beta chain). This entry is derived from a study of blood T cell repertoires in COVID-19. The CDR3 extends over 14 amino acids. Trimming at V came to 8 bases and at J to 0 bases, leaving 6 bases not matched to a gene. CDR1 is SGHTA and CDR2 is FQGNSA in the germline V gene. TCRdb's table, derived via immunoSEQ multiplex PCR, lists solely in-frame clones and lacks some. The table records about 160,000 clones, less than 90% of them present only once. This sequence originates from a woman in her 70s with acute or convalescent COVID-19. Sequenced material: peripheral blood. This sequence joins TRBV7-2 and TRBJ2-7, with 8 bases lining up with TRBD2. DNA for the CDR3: TGTGCCAGCGCCGGGGGGGGAAGCTCCTACGAGCAGTACTTC. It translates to CASAGGGSSYEQYF. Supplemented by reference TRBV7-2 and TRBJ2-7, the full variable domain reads GAGVSQSPSNKVTEKGKDVELRCDPISGHTALYWYRQSLGQGLEFLIYFQGNSAPDKSGLPSDRFSAERTGGSVSTLTIQRTQQEDSAVYLCASAGGGSSYEQYFGPGTRLTVT.